This T cell receptor (beta chain) was found in a study of blood T cell repertoires in COVID-19. Study context: The samples span acute and convalescent COVID-19 from the United States, Italy and Spain. PBMCs, B-cell-depleted T cells, or T cells provided the cDNA or gDNA that made up the material.

Sequencing was performed with immunoSEQ multiplex PCR; in TCRdb, only in-frame clones are kept and a portion is missing. This table has approximately 200,000 clones, roughly 82% appearing once. V gave up 7 bases and J gave up 4 bases, with 15 bases separating them. This CDR3 contains 14 residues. Germline loops: CDR1 MDHEN, CDR2 SYDVKM. This clone was observed once. Specimen: peripheral blood. The TCR comes from a woman aged 25-40 years with acute or convalescent COVID-19. The chain has TRBV28 and TRBJ2-3, with D possibly matching TRBD1 (6 bases). The DNA for the CDR3 is TGTGCCAGCACGCCAACAGGGAGTGCAGATACGCAGTATTTT. Translation gives CASTPTGSADTQYF.